This T cell receptor beta chain is drawn from a study of CD8+CD57+ T cells in acquired aplastic anemia. Study as a whole: Healthy donor CD4+ samples were sequenced to a depth that averaged around 9.9 million reads. Regarding the study as a whole: Between the patient and control groups, CD8+ Simpson's diversity did not differ significantly. Patients and controls were found to share roughly 31 CD8+ CDR3 sequences.

The CDR3 is made up of 13 amino acids. Germline assignment: CDR1 SGHTA and CDR2 FQGNSA. Trimming pared 1 base from V and 3 bases from J, leaving 7 bases between. The count of this clonotype is one. What it recognizes is unknown. The TCR beta profiling, which covered VDJ combination and CDR3 sequence, was carried out using genomic DNA as the template. One entry per CDR3 protein, called by TCRdb with MiXCR from the reads. The table shows about 110,000 distinct CDR3 sequences, with under 60% occurring only once. The V call is TRBV7-2, the J call TRBJ2-7; D call uncertain. The sequencing input was sorted CD4+, CD8+, or CD8+CD57+ T cells (not recorded which) from PBMCs. The source of this sequence is a human donor in good health, serving as a control. CDR3 amino acids: CASSLGAFYEQYF. CDR3 nucleotide sequence: TGTGCCAGCAGCTTAGGTGCGTTCTACGAGCAGTACTTC.